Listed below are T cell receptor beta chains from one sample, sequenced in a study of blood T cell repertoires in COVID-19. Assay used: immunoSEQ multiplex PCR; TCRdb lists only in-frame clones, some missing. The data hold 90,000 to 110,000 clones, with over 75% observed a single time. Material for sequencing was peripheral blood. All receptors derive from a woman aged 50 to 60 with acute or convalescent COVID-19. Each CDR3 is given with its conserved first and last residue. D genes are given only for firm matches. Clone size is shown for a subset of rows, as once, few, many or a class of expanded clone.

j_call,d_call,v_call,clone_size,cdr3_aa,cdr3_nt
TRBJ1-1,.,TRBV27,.,CASRSQGMNTEAFF,TGTGCCAGCAGATCACAGGGAATGAACACTGAAGCTTTCTTT
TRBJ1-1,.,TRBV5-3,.,CARSWGPDRMNTEAFF,TGTGCCAGAAGCTGGGGCCCGGACAGAATGAACACTGAAGCTTTCTTT
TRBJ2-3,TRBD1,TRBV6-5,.,CASSFLGTGGTDTQYF,TGTGCCAGCAGTTTTCTAGGGACAGGGGGCACAGATACGCAGTATTTT
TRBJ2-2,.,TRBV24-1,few,CATSDLLGQYTGELFF,TGTGCCACCAGTGATTTGCTAGGACAGTACACCGGGGAGCTGTTTTTT
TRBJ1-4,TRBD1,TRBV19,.,CASSTGQGARRGEKLFF,TGTGCCAGTAGTACGGGACAGGGGGCGCGCCGCGGTGAAAAACTGTTTTTT
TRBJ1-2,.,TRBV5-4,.,CASSTRGFGGYTF,TGTGCCAGCAGCACCAGGGGCTTCGGGGGCTACACCTTC
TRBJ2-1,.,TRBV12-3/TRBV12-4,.,CASSSGHQQFF,TGTGCCAGCAGTTCAGGGCACCAGCAGTTCTTC
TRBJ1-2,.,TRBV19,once,CASRGDYSYGYTF,TGTGCCAGTAGAGGGGATTACAGCTATGGCTACACCTTC
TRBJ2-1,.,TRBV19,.,CASSPPRRTYNEQFF,TGTGCCAGTAGTCCCCCTAGACGGACATACAATGAGCAGTTCTTC
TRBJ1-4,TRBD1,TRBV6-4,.,CASTPLGQYHEKLFF,TGTGCCAGCACCCCCTTGGGACAGTACCATGAAAAACTGTTTTTT
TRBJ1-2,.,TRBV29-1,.,CSVGLQGKGGYTF,TGCAGCGTTGGGCTACAGGGAAAGGGTGGCTACACCTTC
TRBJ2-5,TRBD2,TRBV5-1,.,CASSLALAGGPETQYF,TGCGCCAGCAGCTTGGCACTAGCGGGGGGGCCAGAGACCCAGTACTTC
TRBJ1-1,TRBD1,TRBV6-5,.,CATSRQGREAFF,TGTGCCACCAGCCGACAGGGCCGCGAAGCTTTCTTT
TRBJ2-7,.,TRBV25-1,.,CASSESRRHPSYEQYF,TGTGCCAGCAGTGAATCCCGGAGGCACCCCTCCTACGAGCAGTACTTC
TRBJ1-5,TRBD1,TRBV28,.,CASSQDRGRHQPQHF,TGTGCCAGCAGCCAAGACAGGGGGCGTCATCAGCCCCAGCATTTT
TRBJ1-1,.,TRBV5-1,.,CASSLDGVRTEAFF,TGCGCCAGCAGCTTGGACGGGGTCCGGACTGAAGCTTTCTTT
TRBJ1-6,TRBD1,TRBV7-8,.,CASSPGQGLAPLHF,TGTGCCAGCAGCCCTGGACAGGGGTTAGCACCCCTCCACTTT
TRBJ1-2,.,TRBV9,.,CASSVDTLDGYTF,TGTGCCAGCAGCGTGGACACTCTGGATGGCTACACCTTC
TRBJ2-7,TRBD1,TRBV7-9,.,CASSLTQTGERYF,TGTGCCAGCAGCTTGACACAGACAGGGGAGCGGTACTTC
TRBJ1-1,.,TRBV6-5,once,CASSYPVGEAFF,TGTGCCAGCAGTTACCCGGTCGGGGAGGCTTTCTTT
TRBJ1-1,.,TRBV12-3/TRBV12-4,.,CASSFRGEAFF,TGTGCCAGCAGTTTCAGGGGCGAAGCTTTCTTT
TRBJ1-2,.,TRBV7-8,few,CASSTQAGRDGYTF,TGTGCCAGCAGCACACAGGCTGGTCGGGATGGCTACACCTTC
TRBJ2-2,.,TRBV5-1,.,CASSLRRPGELFF,TGCGCCAGCAGCTTGCGGAGACCCGGGGAGCTGTTTTTT
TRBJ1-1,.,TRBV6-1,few,CASSEPGTRNTEAFF,TGTGCCAGCAGTGAGCCTGGCACCAGGAACACTGAAGCTTTCTTT
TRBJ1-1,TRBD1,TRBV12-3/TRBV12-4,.,CASSFGRGTEAFF,TGTGCCAGCAGTTTTGGCAGGGGGACTGAAGCTTTCTTT
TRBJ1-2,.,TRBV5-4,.,CASSLNQESYGYTF,TGTGCCAGCAGCTTGAATCAGGAAAGCTATGGCTACACCTTC
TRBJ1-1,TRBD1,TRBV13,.,CASRYLTGVTEAFF,TGTGCCAGCAGGTACCTGACAGGGGTCACTGAAGCTTTCTTT
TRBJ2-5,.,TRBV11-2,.,CASSLGPQGGETQYF,TGTGCCAGCAGCTTAGGTCCTCAGGGAGGAGAGACCCAGTACTTC
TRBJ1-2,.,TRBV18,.,CASSPPAGTKGYTF,TGTGCCAGCTCACCACCGGCTGGCACGAAGGGCTACACCTTC
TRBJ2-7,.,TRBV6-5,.,CASRPGHRAYEQYF,TGTGCCAGCAGGCCGGGACACCGCGCCTACGAGCAGTACTTC
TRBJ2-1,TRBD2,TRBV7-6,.,CASSSTRGLAGGPKGNEQFF,TGTGCCAGCAGCTCGACTCGCGGACTAGCGGGGGGGCCTAAAGGGAATGAGCAGTTCTTC
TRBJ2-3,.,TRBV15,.,CATSRKDSRTDTQYF,TGTGCCACCAGCAGGAAGGACAGCCGCACAGATACGCAGTATTTT
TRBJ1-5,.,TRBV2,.,CASSALRAGGNQPQHF,TGTGCCAGCAGTGCCCTGCGGGCAGGAGGCAATCAGCCCCAGCATTTT
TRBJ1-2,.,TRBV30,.,CAWSVGEYGYTF,TGTGCCTGGAGTGTAGGGGAATATGGCTACACCTTC
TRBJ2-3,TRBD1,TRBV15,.,CATSSRTGRTDTQYF,TGTGCCACCAGCAGTCGGACAGGGCGCACAGATACGCAGTATTTT
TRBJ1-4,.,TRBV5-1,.,CASSLEGSGEKLFF,TGCGCCAGCAGCTTGGAAGGCAGCGGTGAAAAACTGTTTTTT
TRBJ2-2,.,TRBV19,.,CASGQITGELFF,TGTGCCAGTGGACAGATAACCGGGGAGCTGTTTTTT
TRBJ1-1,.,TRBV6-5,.,CASKYSWNTEAFF,TGTGCCAGCAAGTACTCCTGGAACACTGAAGCTTTCTTT
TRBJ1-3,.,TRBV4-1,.,CASSHPLSEGLTSGNTIYF,TGCGCCAGCAGCCACCCTCTTAGCGAAGGACTTACCTCTGGAAACACCATATATTTT
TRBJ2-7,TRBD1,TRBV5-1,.,CASSLEGTANEQYF,TGCGCCAGCAGCTTGGAAGGGACAGCCAACGAGCAGTACTTC
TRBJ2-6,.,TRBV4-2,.,CASSHTDSGANVLTF,TGTGCCAGCAGCCACACAGACTCTGGGGCCAACGTCCTGACTTTC
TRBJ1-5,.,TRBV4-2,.,CASSQGRVADSNQPQHF,TGTGCCAGCAGCCAAGGGCGCGTGGCGGATAGCAATCAGCCCCAGCATTTT
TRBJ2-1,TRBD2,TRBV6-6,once,CASSPGVVAGSYNEQFF,TGTGCCAGCAGTCCCGGGGTGGTAGCGGGTTCGTACAATGAGCAGTTCTTC
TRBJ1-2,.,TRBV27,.,CASSLRGSDYTF,TGTGCCAGCAGTTTACGGGGTAGTGACTACACCTTC
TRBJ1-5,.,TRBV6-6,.,CASRLDRPLYQPQHF,TGTGCCAGCAGGCTAGACAGACCTCTTTATCAGCCCCAGCATTTT
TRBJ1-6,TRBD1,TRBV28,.,CASRPGDSLRYSPLHF,TGTGCCAGCAGGCCTGGGGACAGCCTCCGGTATTCACCCCTCCACTTT
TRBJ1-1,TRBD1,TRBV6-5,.,CASRNHRGTEAFF,TGTGCCAGCAGAAACCACAGGGGTACTGAAGCTTTCTTT
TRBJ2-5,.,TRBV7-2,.,CASRPPYGGQETQYF,TGTGCCAGCAGGCCGCCTTATGGGGGGCAAGAGACCCAGTACTTC
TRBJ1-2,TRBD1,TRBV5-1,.,CASSLDLQGAGGYTF,TGCGCCAGCAGCTTGGACCTGCAGGGGGCTGGGGGCTACACCTTC
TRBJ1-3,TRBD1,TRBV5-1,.,CASSGTVSGNTIYF,TGCGCCAGCAGCGGGACAGTCTCTGGAAACACCATATATTTT